This T cell receptor (beta chain) was obtained from a study of T cells in Graves' hyperthyroidism and ophthalmopathy. Overall study context: Peripheral blood was obtained at initial diagnosis, preceding any treatment.

Amplification of TCR beta CDR3 regions used RNA as the template. Carried out on the TCR CDR3, a first-round RT-PCR used the HTBI primer set. MiXCR, applied by TCRdb to the multiplex PCR reads, yields one record per CDR3 protein. The sample has roughly 380,000 distinct CDR3 sequences; around 13% are singletons. Those with hyperthyroidism were 18 to 65 years old, newly diagnosed, and ill for under 2 months. Researchers barred patients who had uncontrolled infection, other autoimmune disease, pregnancy or lactation. The study based diagnoses on clinical symptoms, serum thyroxine and TRAb, thyroid ultrasound and orbital computed tomography. This clonotype was picked up many times. The CDR3 sequence is 14 residues long. Germline assignment: CDR1 SNHLY and CDR2 FYNNEI. The germline V and J ends were trimmed by 2 bases and 1 base, with 9 bases remaining between them.

The chain uses TRBV2 and TRBJ2-7; D is undetermined. The sequence was collected from a woman aged 55-70 years with Graves' hyperthyroidism. Input material: blood. The CDR3 sequence is CASSEYVSSYEQYF. Here the CDR3 DNA reads TGTGCCAGCAGTGAATATGTCAGTTCCTACGAGCAGTACTTC.